Shown below are 10 T cell receptor beta chains from a single sample sequenced in a study of CD8 T cells in ankylosing spondylitis. Study conclusions and caveats: What appeared characteristic of ankylosing spondylitis blood was a TCR beta motif of eight highly homologous variants.

One entry per CDR3 protein, called by TCRdb with MiXCR from the 5' RACE reads. The table lists 470,000 or so distinct CDR3 sequences, roughly 26% of them singletons. Their antigens are not known. The sequenced sample consisted of blood, either unsorted or a sorted T cell fraction (not recorded which). These receptors all come from a male donor with ankylosing spondylitis.

The V call is TRBV2, the J call TRBJ2-2; D not resolved. CDR1 and CDR2 from the germline V gene are SNHLY and FYNNEI. CDR3 size: 14 residues. Trimming removed 2 bases from V and 5 bases from J, with 9 bases in between. CDR3 region: CASSEMKGTGELFF. For the CDR3, the DNA is TGTGCCAGCAGTGAAATGAAGGGAACCGGGGAGCTGTTTTTT.

The V and J genes are TRBV19 and TRBJ1-3; D is unclear. V was cut by 5 bases and J by 11 bases, with 13 bases left in between. The germline V gene has CDR1 LNHDA and CDR2 SQIVND (reference sequence). This CDR3 has 12 residues. The CDR3 loop is CASSPGALAIYF. DNA for the CDR3: TGTGCCAGTAGTCCTGGAGCCTTGGCCATATATTTT. Filled out from reference TRBV19 and TRBJ1-3, the complete variable domain reads DGGITQSPKYLFRKEGQNVTLSCEQNLNHDAMYWYRQDPGQGLRLIYYSQIVNDFQKGDIAEGYSVSREKKESFPLTVTSAQKNPTAFYLCASSPGALAIYFGEGSWLTVV.

J is TRBJ2-7 and V is TRBV20-1; TRBD2 is a possible D gene (6 bases). Germline CDR1 is DFQATT and CDR2 is SNEGSKA (reference sequence). V was pared by 0 bases and J by 0 bases, with 18 bases between. The CDR3 runs to 17 residues. CDR3 in amino acids: CSARDTLARHSSYEQYV. The DNA of the CDR3 is TGCAGTGCTAGAGATACCCTAGCGAGACATAGCTCCTACGAGCAGTACGTC.

This clonotype was observed a few times. The V call is TRBV9, the J call TRBJ2-1, with D perhaps TRBD2 (6 bases). V was clipped by 4 bases and J by 3 bases, with 20 bases between them. CDR1 SGDLS and CDR2 YYNGEE come from the germline V gene. CDR3 length: 17 amino acids. The CDR3 sequence is CASSPEGPGVSYNEQFF. The CDR3 nucleotides are TGTGCCAGCAGCCCCGAGGGGCCGGGAGTCAGCTACAATGAGCAGTTCTTC.

This chain links TRBV5-6 with TRBJ2-1; 7 bases align to TRBD1. Germline CDR1 reads SGHDT; CDR2 reads YYEEEE. The V gene end was trimmed by 1 base and the J gene end by 7 bases; junction bases not matched to a gene: 14. CDR3 length: 17 amino acids. The CDR3 DNA sequence: TGTGCCAGCAGCTTGTTGGGACAGAGCTACATGTGGAATGAGCAGTTCTTC. Translating it yields CASSLLGQSYMWNEQFF.

The rearrangement uses TRBV10-3 and TRBJ2-1, with 8 nucleotides matching TRBD1. V lost 0 bases to trimming and J lost 7 bases; unmatched junction nucleotides: 5. This CDR3 is built from 15 residues. Germline CDR1 ENHRY, CDR2 SYGVKD. The CDR3 spells CAISESGRGRNEQFF. The CDR3 region has the DNA TGTGCCATCAGTGAGTCGGGCAGGGGGCGAAATGAGCAGTTCTTC.

The chain employs TRBV20-1 and TRBJ2-2; possibly TRBD1 for D (5 bases). Germline CDR1 DFQATT, CDR2 SNEGSKA (reference sequence). This CDR3 comprises 17 residues. V was pared by 0 bases and J by 6 bases, with 20 bases between. The CDR3 DNA sequence: TGCAGTGCTAGAGATCCTGGGGCTAATGGCTCTCCCGGGGAGCTGTTTTTT. It codes for CSARDPGANGSPGELFF.

A few counts support this clonotype. In DNA form, the CDR3 reads TGTGCCAGCAGCGCGACAGGGCCCGATACGCAGTATTTT. Amino acid sequence: CASSATGPDTQYF. This sequence joins TRBV7-6 and TRBJ2-3; 7 bases agree with TRBD1. This CDR3 is built from 13 residues. The J segment lost 6 bases and the V segment lost 5 bases, leaving 5 bases of the junction unmatched. Germline CDR1 SGHVS, CDR2 FNYEAQ.

V usage is TRBV7-2 and J usage is TRBJ1-3; 7 bases agree with TRBD1. The CDR3 extends over 16 amino acids. J lost 4 bases, V lost 1 base, and 7 bases had no gene match. CDR1 is SGHTA, CDR2 FQGNSA, per germline. CDR3 amino acids: CASSLVVQQGGNTIYF. The DNA of the CDR3 is TGTGCCAGCAGCTTAGTTGTTCAACAGGGGGGAAACACCATATATTTT.

The CDR3: CATSDHPGQGGMNNEQFF. The CDR3 coding sequence is TGTGCCACCAGTGATCACCCGGGACAGGGGGGTATGAACAATGAGCAGTTCTTC. The chain links TRBV24-1 to TRBJ2-1, with TRBD1 matching over 11 bases. CDR3 length: 18 amino acids. J gave up 5 bases and V 3 bases, and 11 bases lay outside the gene matches. Germline values: CDR1 KGHDR, CDR2 SFDVKD.